These 22 T cell receptor beta chains share one sample of origin, sequenced in a study of tumor and adjacent non-tumor tissue in lung cancer. A modified ARM-PCR protocol with three rounds of nested PCR amplified TCRbeta. TCRdb reprocessed the multiplex PCR reads with MiXCR, giving one entry per CDR3 protein. The table lists 75,000 to 95,000 distinct CDR3 sequences, roughly 72% of them singletons. No cell sorting was done before RNA was extracted from the tissue. The material sequenced was lung tumor tissue. The origin of the receptors is a woman aged 40 to 50 with non-small cell lung cancer.

The V and J genes are TRBV6-1 and TRBJ2-5; D not resolved. CDR1 and CDR2 (germline): MNHNS, SASEGT. Trimming left V 7 bases short and J 2 bases short, with 11 bases between. This CDR3 has 13 residues. In DNA form, the CDR3 reads TGTGCCAGCACCATCCCCATTCAAGAGACCCAGTACTTC. Residues: CASTIPIQETQYF.

In regard to this clonotype: It may be a read error: a sequence one base away is much more abundant. This chain uses TRBV5-8 with TRBJ2-2; TRBD1 aligns across 8 bases. The germline CDR1 and CDR2 sequences are SGHTS and YDEGEE. This CDR3 has 16 residues. The V segment lost 4 bases and the J segment 5 bases; nucleotides outside the gene matches: 10. CDR3 sequence: CASSPWTGRRTGELFF. The CDR3 DNA reads as TGTGCCAGCAGCCCTTGGACAGGGAGGCGAACCGGGGAGCTGTTTTTT.

Concerning this clonotype itself: One end of the junction varies from germline; a read error may be responsible. The chain couples TRBV4-1 to TRBJ2-3; D is possibly TRBD2 (5 bases). The CDR3 is 17 residues long. From germline, CDR1 is MGHRA and CDR2 YSYEKL. The CDR3 sequence is CASSQDAARGPLDTQYF. Written as DNA, the CDR3 is TGCGCCAGCAGTCAAGATGCAGCGAGAGGGCCTTTGGATACGCAGTATTTT.

This chain joins TRBV29-1 and TRBJ2-7; D unclear. Germline V CDR1 and CDR2: SQVTM, ANQGSEA. Trimming removed 4 bases from V and 6 bases from J, with 22 bases in between. This CDR3 spans 15 amino acids. CDR3 region: CSVGKNSLTFCEQYF. For the CDR3, the DNA is TGCAGCGTTGGAAAGAACAGTCTCACTTTCTGCGAGCAGTACTTC.

Worth noting for this clonotype: Compared with germline, one end of the junction differs, possibly owing to a read error. The rearrangement links TRBV5-1 to TRBJ1-1; a possible D gene is TRBD1 (5 bases). The CDR3 sequence is 14 residues long. The germline V gene has CDR1 SGHRS and CDR2 YFSETQ. CDR3: CASCSGAWDTEAFF. DNA of the CDR3: TGTGCCAGCTGCAGCGGGGCGTGGGACACTGAAGCTTTCTTT.

Note on this clonotype: A much larger clone lies a single base off, so this may be a read error. The V gene is TRBV28, the J gene TRBJ2-1; possibly TRBD2 for D (5 bases). The CDR3 consists of 15 residues. V was clipped by 3 bases and J by 4 bases, with 13 bases between them. Germline CDR1 and CDR2: MDHEN and SYDVKM. CDR3 loop: CASSFSGIGYNEQFF. The CDR3 DNA is TGTGCCAGCAGTTTCTCCGGGATAGGGTACAATGAGCAGTTCTTC. Supplemented by reference TRBV28 and TRBJ2-1, the full variable domain reads DVKVTQSSRYLVKRTGEKVFLECVQDMDHENMFWYRQDPGLGLRLIYFSYDVKMKEKGDIPEGYSVSREKKERFSLILESASTNQTSMYLCASSFSGIGYNEQFFGPGTRLTVL.

Only one count was recorded for this clonotype. With a much larger clone just one base away, this may be a read error. The gene calls are TRBV28 and TRBJ2-7; possibly TRBD2 for D (7 bases). Trimming shortened V by 4 bases and J by 8 bases, and 21 bases separated the two germline ends. This CDR3 is built from 15 residues. The germline gives CDR1 MDHEN, CDR2 SYDVKM. DNA of the CDR3: TGTGCCAGCAGTTCACTCACACGGGGGCGGGAGCAGCAGTACTTC. Encoded protein: CASSSLTRGREQQYF. Variable domain in full (rest from reference TRBV28 and TRBJ2-7): DVKVTQSSRYLVKRTGEKVFLECVQDMDHENMFWYRQDPGLGLRLIYFSYDVKMKEKGDIPEGYSVSREKKERFSLILESASTNQTSMYLCASSSLTRGREQQYFGPGTRLTVT.

This clonotype was seen many times. V is TRBV24-1 and J is TRBJ2-7; 8 nucleotides line up with TRBD1. Germline V gene sequence: CDR1 KGHDR, CDR2 SFDVKD. V was clipped by 4 bases and J by 5 bases; unmatched bases: 6. This CDR3 is built from 14 residues. The CDR3 protein is CATSEAGTGHEQYF. CDR3 DNA sequence: TGTGCCACCAGTGAAGCCGGGACAGGTCACGAGCAGTACTTC.

Turning to this clonotype: It may be a read error: a sequence one base away is much more abundant. This chain joins TRBV15 and TRBJ2-7; the D gene is possibly TRBD2 (7 bases). V gave up 2 bases and J gave up 0 bases, with 17 bases separating them. Germline CDR1 and CDR2: LNHNV and YYDKDF (reference sequence). This CDR3 has 17 amino acids. The CDR3 DNA reads as TGTGCCACCAGCAGAAGGGGGGGATCCGTCAACTCCTACGAGCAGTACTTC. It codes for CATSRRGGSVNSYEQYF.

In the case of this clonotype: At one boundary the junction diverges from the germline segment, which might be a read error. The V call is TRBV11-2, the J call TRBJ2-3; D gene ambiguous. This CDR3 is 14 amino acids long. Germline lookup yields CDR1 SGHAT and CDR2 FQNNGV. The DNA for the CDR3 is TGCGCCAGCAGCTTTGTGAAACGCATAGATACGCAGTATTTT. Its translation is CASSFVKRIDTQYF.

The chain couples TRBV11-3 to TRBJ1-1, with D possibly matching TRBD1 (6 bases). Germline V gene data show CDR1 as SGHNT and CDR2 as YENEEA. The CDR3 covers 13 residues. V dropped 7 bases and J dropped 10 bases, with 19 bases sitting between them. CDR3 in DNA: TGTGCCAGCATCCGGACAGCTAACATTGGAGCTTTCTTT. Translation: CASIRTANIGAFF.

J is TRBJ2-5 and V is TRBV5-1; D is unclear. Trimming took off 4 bases at V and 5 bases at J, with 18 bases between the two ends. The CDR3 length is 15 residues. Germline V gene data show CDR1 as SGHRS and CDR2 as YFSETQ. DNA for the CDR3: TGCGCCAGCAGCCTGTTGACACTGAGTAAGGAGACCCAGTACTTC. Its translation is CASSLLTLSKETQYF.

This clonotype was seen a few times. A much larger clone differs from this one at a single base, so this may be a read error. This chain links TRBV13 with TRBJ1-2; D gene uncertain. Germline loops: CDR1 PRHDT, CDR2 FYEKMQ (reference sequence). This CDR3 spans 12 amino acids. The CDR3 protein is CASNLDGYGYTF. The CDR3 DNA sequence: TGTGCCAGCAACTTAGATGGCTATGGCTACACCTTC. The whole variable domain, remainder taken from reference TRBV13 and TRBJ1-2, is AAGVIQSPRHLIKEKRETATLKCYPIPRHDTVYWYQQGPGQDPQFLISFYEKMQSDKGSIPDRFSAQQFSDYHSELNMSSLELGDSALYFCASNLDGYGYTFGSGTRLTVV.

The chain is built from TRBV5-1 and TRBJ2-6; no clear D. This CDR3 has 18 amino acids. The V gene's germline CDR1 is SGHRS and CDR2 YFSETQ. V lost 0 bases, J lost 2 bases, and 15 bases lay in between. The CDR3 nucleotides are TGCGCCAGCAGCTTGGGGGTCAACTGGGCCCCTGGGGCCAACGTCCTGACTTTC. It is translated as CASSLGVNWAPGANVLTF.

Notes on this clonotype: One end of the junction is discordant with germline, which a read error may explain. The chain uses TRBV11-2 and TRBJ2-1; D is uncertain. The CDR3 contains 16 residues. Germline loops: CDR1 SGHAT, CDR2 FQNNGV. The CDR3 sequence: CAGSRKLAALYSEQFF. The CDR3 nucleotides are TGTGCCGGCAGCAGGAAACTTGCTGCACTGTACAGTGAGCAGTTCTTC.

This clonotype was detected once. The chain has TRBV6-5 and TRBJ2-1; possible D gene TRBD2, 6 bases. Trimming left V 5 bases short and J 0 bases short, with 17 bases between. The CDR3 covers 17 residues. The germline V gene encodes CDR1 MNHEY and CDR2 SVGAGI. CDR3 region: CASSLSGSGSSYNEQFF. CDR3 sequence (DNA): TGTGCCAGCAGTCTTAGCGGCTCTGGTAGCTCCTACAATGAGCAGTTCTTC.

The chain recombines TRBV6-5 with TRBJ1-3; 9 positions agree with TRBD1. The CDR3 sequence is 15 residues long. V lost 6 bases, J lost 7 bases, and 10 bases stayed unmatched. CDR1 is MNHEY and CDR2 is SVGAGI in the germline V gene. The CDR3 region is CASSSNRGQRNTIYF. As DNA, the CDR3 is TGTGCCAGCAGCAGCAACAGGGGGCAGCGGAACACCATATATTTT.

This clonotype has a count of ten or more. This chain joins TRBV28 and TRBJ2-1; D unclear. The CDR3 runs to 14 residues. V lost 3 bases, J lost 1 base, and 7 bases lay in between. Germline values: CDR1 MDHEN, CDR2 SYDVKM. In DNA, the CDR3 is TGTGCCAGCAGTTTTACGGAGTCCTACAATGAGCAGTTCTTC. Protein sequence: CASSFTESYNEQFF.

As concerns this clonotype: A much bigger clone sits one base away, suggesting this may be a read error. V usage is TRBV7-3 and J usage is TRBJ2-3; 9 nucleotides agree with TRBD1. The CDR3 contains 17 residues. Germline V gene lookup returns CDR1 SGHTA and CDR2 FQGTGA. The junction had 15 bases not matched to a gene; V was cut back by 6 bases and J by 5 bases. The CDR3 spells CASSFFGTGGQGDTQYF. The CDR3 region has the DNA TGTGCCAGCAGTTTCTTTGGCACAGGGGGCCAGGGAGATACGCAGTATTTT.

There are a few counts of this clonotype. The germline gene is not matched at one end of the junction; a read error may be the cause. The chain uses TRBV11-2 and TRBJ2-1; perhaps TRBD2 as D (7 bases). In germline, CDR1 is SGHAT, CDR2 FQNNGV. The CDR3 covers 14 residues. The CDR3: CASRRSGGYNEHFF. CDR3 in DNA: TGTGCCAGCAGAAGGTCGGGGGGCTACAATGAGCACTTCTTC.

The CDR3: CSGSLVSPGPEKLFF. CDR3 nucleotide sequence: TGCTCCGGCAGCTTGGTAAGCCCAGGGCCTGAAAAACTGTTTTTT. The V call is TRBV5-1, the J call TRBJ1-4; D is perhaps TRBD1 (5 bases). The CDR3 contains 15 residues. Germline lookup yields CDR1 SGHRS and CDR2 YFSETQ.

This chain joins TRBV29-1 and TRBJ2-1; D is perhaps TRBD1 (7 bases). This CDR3 comprises 14 residues. Germline V lookup: CDR1 SQVTM, CDR2 ANQGSEA. Trimming took off 4 bases at V and 3 bases at J, with 13 bases between the two ends. CDR3 in DNA: TGCAGCGTTGCCGGGGGACAGAACTACAATGAGCAGTTCTTC. It translates to CSVAGGQNYNEQFF.